This is a list of T cell receptor beta chains from one sample in a study of T cells in Graves' hyperthyroidism and ophthalmopathy. In TCRdb, the multiplex PCR reads were re-called with MiXCR into one record per CDR3 protein. This table holds 250,000 to 300,000 distinct CDR3 sequences, roughly 14% found once. The sample comprised blood. These receptors all come from a young woman with Graves' hyperthyroidism that later progressed to Graves' ophthalmopathy. Both conserved end residues are part of each CDR3. Each record gives: clone size, V gene, J gene, D gene, CDR3 protein, CDR3 DNA. The D gene is left open where the match is weak. Size is stated for part of the rows, as once, few or many counts, or as a class when the clone is expanded.

size: -; V: TRBV6-2/TRBV6-3; J: TRBJ2-2; D: TRBD1; CDR3: CASSYVQGSNTGELFF; DNA: TGTGCCAGCAGTTACGTACAGGGGTCGAACACCGGGGAGCTGTTTTTT
size: many; V: TRBV28; J: TRBJ1-5; D: -; CDR3: CASSYVPGHQPQHF; DNA: TGTGCCAGCAGTTACGTCCCGGGGCATCAGCCCCAGCATTTT
size: many; V: TRBV12-3/TRBV12-4; J: TRBJ2-3; D: TRBD2; CDR3: CASSLKASGLPDTQYF; DNA: TGTGCCAGCAGTTTGAAGGCTAGCGGGCTCCCAGATACGCAGTATTTT
size: few; V: TRBV19; J: TRBJ2-7; D: TRBD1; CDR3: CASSISPGTEYEQYF; DNA: TGTGCCAGTAGTATTTCGCCCGGGACAGAATACGAGCAGTACTTC
size: many; V: TRBV29-1; J: TRBJ2-1; D: TRBD2; CDR3: CSGLAGASEQFF; DNA: TGCAGCGGACTAGCGGGAGCCAGTGAGCAGTTCTTC
size: many; V: TRBV6-1; J: TRBJ2-2; D: TRBD2; CDR3: CASIPLADVRTTGELFF; DNA: TGTGCCAGCATTCCCCTAGCGGATGTGCGCACCACCGGGGAGCTGTTTTTT
size: few; V: TRBV14; J: TRBJ2-1; D: -; CDR3: CASSQDRQDNEQFF; DNA: TGTGCCAGCAGCCAAGACCGACAGGACAATGAGCAGTTCTTC
size: -; V: TRBV4-2; J: TRBJ2-3; D: TRBD2; CDR3: CASSQDFIGGLAGDLTDTQYF; DNA: TGTGCCAGCAGCCAAGATTTTATTGGGGGACTAGCGGGAGATCTGACAGATACGCAGTATTTT
size: -; V: TRBV7-7; J: TRBJ2-5; D: TRBD1; CDR3: CASSRRTGGQETQYF; DNA: TGTGCTAGCAGCCGACGGACAGGGGGACAAGAGACCCAGTACTTC
size: many; V: TRBV11-2; J: TRBJ2-5; D: -; CDR3: CASSRVETQYF; DNA: TGTGCCAGCAGCCGGGTAGAGACCCAGTACTTC
size: many; V: TRBV28; J: TRBJ1-2; D: TRBD1; CDR3: CASSFQGGNYGYTF; DNA: TGTGCCAGCAGTTTCCAGGGGGGTAACTATGGCTACACCTTC
size: many; V: TRBV11-2; J: TRBJ2-7; D: -; CDR3: CASTLIGPSDGQYF; DNA: TGTGCCAGCACCTTAATAGGACCCTCAGACGGGCAGTACTTC
size: many; V: TRBV2; J: TRBJ2-3; D: TRBD1; CDR3: CASSQTGDVTDTQYF; DNA: TGTGCCAGCAGCCAGACAGGGGATGTTACAGATACGCAGTATTTT
size: many; V: TRBV12-3/TRBV12-4; J: TRBJ2-5; D: TRBD2; CDR3: CASSPSGGVGETQYF; DNA: TGTGCCAGCAGCCCAAGCGGGGGCGTAGGAGAGACCCAGTACTTC
size: many; V: TRBV7-2; J: TRBJ2-2; D: -; CDR3: CASSSRGLNTGELFF; DNA: TGTGCCAGCAGCTCTCGGGGCTTGAACACCGGGGAGCTGTTTTTT
size: -; V: TRBV9; J: TRBJ2-3; D: -; CDR3: CASSASGARDTQYF; DNA: TGTGCCAGCAGCGCGTCGGGGGCCAGAGATACGCAGTATTTT
size: many; V: TRBV9; J: TRBJ1-5; D: -; CDR3: CASSASGVQPQHF; DNA: TGTGCCAGCAGCGCCTCAGGGGTGCAGCCCCAGCATTTT
size: -; V: TRBV7-9; J: TRBJ2-3; D: -; CDR3: CASSLAPGIGTDTQYF; DNA: TGTGCCAGCAGCTTAGCTCCGGGAATAGGAACAGATACGCAGTATTTT
size: many; V: TRBV10-3; J: TRBJ1-1; D: TRBD1; CDR3: CAISWTGSTEAFF; DNA: TGTGCCATCAGTTGGACAGGGAGTACTGAAGCTTTCTTT
size: -; V: TRBV7-9; J: TRBJ1-4; D: -; CDR3: CASRGQLGEKLFF; DNA: TGTGCCAGCCGAGGCCAACTGGGTGAAAAACTGTTTTTT
size: many; V: TRBV6-2/TRBV6-3; J: TRBJ2-5; D: TRBD2; CDR3: CASSFGGRFETQYF; DNA: TGTGCCAGCAGTTTTGGCGGGAGGTTCGAGACCCAGTACTTC
size: many; V: TRBV7-2; J: TRBJ2-3; D: TRBD2; CDR3: CASSYQISGSGTDTQYF; DNA: TGTGCCAGCAGCTACCAAATTAGCGGGAGTGGCACAGATACGCAGTATTTT
size: many; V: TRBV20-1; J: TRBJ1-5; D: -; CDR3: CSAREETGTGQPQHF; DNA: TGCAGTGCTAGAGAGGAGACGGGGACGGGTCAGCCCCAGCATTTT
size: many; V: TRBV20-1; J: TRBJ1-1; D: -; CDR3: CSAHLIGDPAFF; DNA: TGCAGTGCTCACCTAATTGGGGATCCGGCTTTCTTT
size: many; V: TRBV28; J: TRBJ1-1; D: -; CDR3: CASSPSGRRGSEAFF; DNA: TGTGCCAGCAGTCCTAGCGGTAGGCGGGGATCTGAAGCTTTCTTT
size: -; V: TRBV6-1; J: TRBJ2-1; D: TRBD1; CDR3: CASSAPGTGVDEQFF; DNA: TGTGCCAGCAGTGCCCCCGGGACAGGGGTAGACGAGCAGTTCTTC
size: -; V: TRBV4-3; J: TRBJ2-1; D: -; CDR3: CASSQDGTSSYNEQFF; DNA: TGCGCCAGCAGCCAAGATGGGACTTCCTCTTACAATGAGCAGTTCTTC
size: many; V: TRBV28; J: TRBJ2-3; D: -; CDR3: CASSLSLNSDTQYF; DNA: TGTGCCAGCAGTTTAAGTTTGAATTCAGATACGCAGTATTTT
size: few; V: TRBV4-3; J: TRBJ2-7; D: -; CDR3: CASSQDGGSRYEQYF; DNA: TGCGCCAGCAGCCAAGATGGCGGTTCACGCTACGAGCAGTACTTC
size: many; V: TRBV5-1; J: TRBJ2-7; D: TRBD1; CDR3: CASSGGQGIDEQYF; DNA: TGCGCCAGCAGCGGGGGACAGGGGATCGACGAGCAGTACTTC
size: -; V: TRBV4-1; J: TRBJ2-7; D: -; CDR3: CASSHPTGQSSYEQYF; DNA: TGCGCCAGCAGCCACCCAACGGGCCAAAGCTCCTACGAGCAGTACTTC
size: few; V: TRBV4-1; J: TRBJ1-6; D: -; CDR3: CASTPEGSYNSPLHF; DNA: TGCGCCAGCACTCCGGAGGGGTCCTATAATTCACCCCTCCACTTT
size: many; V: TRBV7-7; J: TRBJ2-3; D: -; CDR3: CASSLGRGDTQYF; DNA: TGTGCTAGCAGCTTAGGACGCGGAGATACGCAGTATTTT
size: many; V: TRBV5-6; J: TRBJ1-2; D: -; CDR3: CASSFVTVSSSNYGYTF; DNA: TGTGCCAGCAGCTTTGTGACAGTATCCTCCTCCAACTATGGCTACACCTTC
size: many; V: TRBV28; J: TRBJ1-2; D: -; CDR3: CAGSDRINYGYTF; DNA: TGTGCGGGCTCCGACCGGATTAACTATGGCTACACCTTC
size: many; V: TRBV15; J: TRBJ2-1; D: -; CDR3: CATSRDNSGGNNEQFF; DNA: TGTGCCACCAGCAGAGATAACAGCGGAGGAAACAATGAGCAGTTCTTC
size: many; V: TRBV6-2/TRBV6-3; J: TRBJ2-2; D: TRBD1; CDR3: CAARAQGSSNTGELFF; DNA: TGTGCCGCCCGGGCACAGGGGTCTTCGAACACCGGGGAGCTGTTTTTT
size: many; V: TRBV7-3; J: TRBJ2-1; D: -; CDR3: CASSSDSQVPTYNEQFF; DNA: TGTGCCAGCAGCTCTGACTCACAGGTCCCGACCTACAATGAGCAGTTCTTC
size: many; V: TRBV20-1; J: TRBJ2-7; D: -; CDR3: CSAKLPYVGADYEQYF; DNA: TGCAGTGCTAAACTCCCATACGTAGGGGCTGACTACGAGCAGTACTTC
size: -; V: TRBV5-6; J: TRBJ1-2; D: TRBD1; CDR3: CASSLVVVWDSAKNYGYTF; DNA: TGTGCCAGCAGCTTGGTAGTTGTATGGGACAGCGCGAAAAACTATGGCTACACCTTC
size: many; V: TRBV2; J: TRBJ2-5; D: -; CDR3: CAPGSENQETQYF; DNA: TGTGCCCCTGGGTCAGAGAACCAAGAGACCCAGTACTTC
size: many; V: TRBV5-8; J: TRBJ2-1; D: TRBD2; CDR3: CASSGGLAGGRVSYNEQFF; DNA: TGTGCCAGCAGCGGGGGACTAGCGGGAGGTCGGGTATCCTACAATGAGCAGTTCTTC
size: many; V: TRBV7-9; J: TRBJ2-7; D: -; CDR3: CASSSQGGTYEQYF; DNA: TGTGCCAGCAGCTCCCAGGGGGGCACCTACGAGCAGTACTTC
size: many; V: TRBV7-2; J: TRBJ2-5; D: -; CDR3: CASSLGQARKYF; DNA: TGTGCCAGCAGCTTAGGCCAGGCTCGGAAGTACTTC
size: many; V: TRBV20-1; J: TRBJ2-7; D: TRBD1; CDR3: CSATPGTGSYEQYF; DNA: TGCAGTGCGACCCCCGGGACAGGGTCGTACGAGCAGTACTTC
size: many; V: TRBV6-5; J: TRBJ2-7; D: TRBD2; CDR3: CASSYSIGLAGSYEQYF; DNA: TGTGCCAGCAGTTACTCGATAGGACTAGCGGGGTCCTACGAGCAGTACTTC
size: -; V: TRBV18; J: TRBJ2-3; D: TRBD2; CDR3: CASSRLGLAGEDTQYF; DNA: TGTGCCAGCTCCCGTCTCGGGCTAGCGGGAGAAGATACGCAGTATTTT
size: many; V: TRBV30; J: TRBJ1-1; D: -; CDR3: CAWSVLGIEAFF; DNA: TGTGCCTGGAGTGTACTAGGGATTGAAGCTTTCTTT
size: few; V: TRBV27; J: TRBJ1-4; D: -; CDR3: CASTRIELGSRSNEKLFF; DNA: TGTGCCAGCACCCGAATAGAATTAGGGAGTCGGTCTAATGAAAAACTGTTTTTT
size: -; V: TRBV5-4; J: TRBJ1-4; D: TRBD1; CDR3: CASSIHPGQGGSTNEKLFF; DNA: TGTGCCAGCAGCATACACCCCGGACAGGGGGGATCAACTAATGAAAAACTGTTTTTT